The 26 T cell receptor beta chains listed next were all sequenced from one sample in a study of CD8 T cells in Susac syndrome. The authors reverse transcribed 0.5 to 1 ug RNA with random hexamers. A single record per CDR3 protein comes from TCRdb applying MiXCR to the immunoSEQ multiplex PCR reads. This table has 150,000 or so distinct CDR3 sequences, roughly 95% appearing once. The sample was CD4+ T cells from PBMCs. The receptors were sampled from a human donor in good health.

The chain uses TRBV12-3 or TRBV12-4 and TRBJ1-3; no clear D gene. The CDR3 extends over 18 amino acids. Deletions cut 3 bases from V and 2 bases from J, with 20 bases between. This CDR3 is CASSFSIQISGPGNTIYF. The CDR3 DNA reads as TGTGCCAGCAGTTTTTCCATCCAAATCTCCGGGCCTGGAAACACCATATATTTT.

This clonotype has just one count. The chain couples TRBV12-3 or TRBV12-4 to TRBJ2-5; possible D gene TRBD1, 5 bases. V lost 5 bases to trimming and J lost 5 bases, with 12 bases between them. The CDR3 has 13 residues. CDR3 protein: CASSGRQRETQYF. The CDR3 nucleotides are TGTGCCAGCAGTGGGCGACAGAGGGAGACCCAGTACTTC.

DNA for the CDR3: TGTGCCAGCAGCTTATCACCGGGGGCGAATGAGCAGTTCTTC. Encoded protein: CASSLSPGANEQFF. The rearrangement links TRBV7-6 to TRBJ2-1; possibly TRBD1 or TRBD2 for D (6 bases each). The CDR3 is made up of 14 amino acids. Germline CDR1 is SGHVS and CDR2 is FNYEAQ. Trimming left V 2 bases short and J 7 bases short, with 12 bases between.

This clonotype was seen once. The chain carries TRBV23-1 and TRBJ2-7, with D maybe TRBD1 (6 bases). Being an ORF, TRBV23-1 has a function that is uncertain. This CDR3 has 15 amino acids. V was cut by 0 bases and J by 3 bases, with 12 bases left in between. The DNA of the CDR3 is TGCGCCAGCAGTCAATCATGGACAGAGAACTACGAGCAGTACTTC. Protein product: CASSQSWTENYEQYF.

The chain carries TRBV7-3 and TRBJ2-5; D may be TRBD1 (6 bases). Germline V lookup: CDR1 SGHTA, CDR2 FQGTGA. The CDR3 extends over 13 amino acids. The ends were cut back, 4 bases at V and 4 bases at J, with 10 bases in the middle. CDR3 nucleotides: TGTGCCAGCAGCTCCCAGACAGGAGAGACCCAGTACTTC. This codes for CASSSQTGETQYF.

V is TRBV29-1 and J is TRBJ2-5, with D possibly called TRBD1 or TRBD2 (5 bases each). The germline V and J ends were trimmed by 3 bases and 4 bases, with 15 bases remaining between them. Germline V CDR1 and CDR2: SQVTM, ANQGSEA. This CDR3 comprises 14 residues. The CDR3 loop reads CSVEGAWGIETQYF. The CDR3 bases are TGCAGCGTTGAGGGTGCATGGGGGATAGAGACCCAGTACTTC.

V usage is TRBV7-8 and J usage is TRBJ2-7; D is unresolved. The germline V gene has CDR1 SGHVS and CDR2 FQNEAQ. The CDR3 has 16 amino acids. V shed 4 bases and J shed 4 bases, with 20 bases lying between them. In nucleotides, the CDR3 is TGTGCCAGCAGCTCTATCGGGCAGGCGAGACCATACGAGCAGTACTTC. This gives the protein CASSSIGQARPYEQYF.

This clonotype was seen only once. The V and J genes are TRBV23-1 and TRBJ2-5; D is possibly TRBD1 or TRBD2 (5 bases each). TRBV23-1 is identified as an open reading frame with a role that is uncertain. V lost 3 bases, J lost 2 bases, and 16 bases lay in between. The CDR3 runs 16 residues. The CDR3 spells CASSQTLFREQETQYF. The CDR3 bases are TGCGCCAGCAGTCAGACGCTGTTCAGGGAGCAAGAGACCCAGTACTTC.

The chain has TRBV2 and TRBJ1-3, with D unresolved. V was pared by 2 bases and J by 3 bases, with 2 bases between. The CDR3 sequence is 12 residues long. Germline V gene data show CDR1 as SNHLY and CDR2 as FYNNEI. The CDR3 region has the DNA TGTGCCAGCAGTGAAAATGGAAACACCATATATTTT. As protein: CASSENGNTIYF.

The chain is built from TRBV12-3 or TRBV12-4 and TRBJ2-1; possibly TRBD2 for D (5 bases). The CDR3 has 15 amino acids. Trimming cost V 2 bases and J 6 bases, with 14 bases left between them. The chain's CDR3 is CASSLTASEGNEQFF. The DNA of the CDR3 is TGTGCCAGCAGTTTAACGGCCTCAGAGGGCAATGAGCAGTTCTTC.

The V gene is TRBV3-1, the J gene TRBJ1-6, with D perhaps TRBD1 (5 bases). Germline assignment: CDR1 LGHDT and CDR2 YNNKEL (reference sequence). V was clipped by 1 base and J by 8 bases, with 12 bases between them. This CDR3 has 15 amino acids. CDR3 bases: TGTGCCAGCAGCCAAGGTGCCGCCAGGGATTCACCCCTCCACTTT. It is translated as CASSQGAARDSPLHF.

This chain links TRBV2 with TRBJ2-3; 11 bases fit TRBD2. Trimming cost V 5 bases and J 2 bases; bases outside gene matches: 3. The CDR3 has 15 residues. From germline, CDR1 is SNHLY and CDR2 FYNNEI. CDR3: CASSLAGGHTDTQYF. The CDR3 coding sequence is TGTGCCAGCAGTCTAGCGGGGGGACACACAGATACGCAGTATTTT.

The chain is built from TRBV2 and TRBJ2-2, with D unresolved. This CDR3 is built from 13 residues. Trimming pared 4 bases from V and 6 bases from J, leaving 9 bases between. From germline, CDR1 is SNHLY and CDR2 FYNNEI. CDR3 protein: CASSVMRPGELFF. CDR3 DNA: TGTGCCAGCAGTGTAATGCGTCCCGGGGAGCTGTTTTTT.

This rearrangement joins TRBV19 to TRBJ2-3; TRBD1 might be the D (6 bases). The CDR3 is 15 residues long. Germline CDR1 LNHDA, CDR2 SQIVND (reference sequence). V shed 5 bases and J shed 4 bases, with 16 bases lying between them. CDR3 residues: CASSYNKGVPDTQYF. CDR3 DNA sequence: TGTGCCAGTAGTTATAACAAGGGGGTCCCAGATACGCAGTATTTT.

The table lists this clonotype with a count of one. The CDR3 DNA is TGCGCCAGCAGCCCCGGGACTAGCGGTAACAATGAGCAGTTCTTC. It is translated as CASSPGTSGNNEQFF. V is TRBV5-1 and J is TRBJ2-1, with 11 nucleotides matching TRBD2. CDR1 SGHRS and CDR2 YFSETQ come from the germline V gene. V shed 4 bases, J shed 5 bases, and the junction held 5 bases outside the gene matches. The CDR3 sequence is 15 residues long.

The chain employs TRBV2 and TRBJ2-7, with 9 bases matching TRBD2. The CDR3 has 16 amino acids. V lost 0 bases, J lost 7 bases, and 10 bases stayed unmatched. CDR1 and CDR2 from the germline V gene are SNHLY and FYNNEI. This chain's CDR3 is CASSEARGGPSGEQYF. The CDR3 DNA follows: TGTGCCAGCAGTGAAGCGCGGGGGGGGCCCTCGGGAGAGCAGTACTTC.

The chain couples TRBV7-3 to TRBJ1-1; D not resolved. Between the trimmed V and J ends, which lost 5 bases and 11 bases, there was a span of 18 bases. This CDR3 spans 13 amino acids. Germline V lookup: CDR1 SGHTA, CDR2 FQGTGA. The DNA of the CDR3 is TGTGCCAGCAGCACCCTACCTCCGGTATATGCTTTCTTT. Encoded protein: CASSTLPPVYAFF. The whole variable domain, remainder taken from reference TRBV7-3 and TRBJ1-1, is GAGVSQTPSNKVTEKGKYVELRCDPISGHTALYWYRQSLGQGPEFLIYFQGTGAADDSGLPNDRFFAVRPEGSVSTLKIQRTERGDSAVYLCASSTLPPVYAFFGQGTRLTVV.

The CDR3 sequence is CAISDRGSDQPQHF. The CDR3 DNA is TGTGCCATCAGTGATAGGGGGTCTGATCAGCCCCAGCATTTT. The chain employs TRBV10-3 and TRBJ1-5; TRBD1 might be the D (6 bases). This CDR3 has 14 residues. Trimming stripped 3 bases from V and 5 bases from J, with 11 bases between. Germline V gene sequence: CDR1 ENHRY, CDR2 SYGVKD.

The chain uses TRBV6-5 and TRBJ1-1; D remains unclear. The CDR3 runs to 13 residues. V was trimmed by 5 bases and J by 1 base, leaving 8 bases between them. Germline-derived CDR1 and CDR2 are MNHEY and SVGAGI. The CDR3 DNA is TGTGCCAGCAGTCCGACTCCGAACACTGAAGCTTTCTTT. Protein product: CASSPTPNTEAFF.

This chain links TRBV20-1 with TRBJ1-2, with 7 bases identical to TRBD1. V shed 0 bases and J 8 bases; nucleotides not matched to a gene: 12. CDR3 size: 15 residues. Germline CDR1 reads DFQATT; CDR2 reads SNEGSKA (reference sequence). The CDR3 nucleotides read TGCAGTGCTAGAGATCGACGTACGGGGACAGTAGGCTACACCTTC. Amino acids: CSARDRRTGTVGYTF.

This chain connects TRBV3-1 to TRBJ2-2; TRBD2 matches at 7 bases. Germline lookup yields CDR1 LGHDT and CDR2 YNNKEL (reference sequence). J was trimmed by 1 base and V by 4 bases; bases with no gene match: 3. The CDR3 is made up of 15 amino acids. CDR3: CASSRVAGNTGELFF. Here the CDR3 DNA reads TGTGCCAGCAGCCGCGTAGCGGGGAACACCGGGGAGCTGTTTTTT.

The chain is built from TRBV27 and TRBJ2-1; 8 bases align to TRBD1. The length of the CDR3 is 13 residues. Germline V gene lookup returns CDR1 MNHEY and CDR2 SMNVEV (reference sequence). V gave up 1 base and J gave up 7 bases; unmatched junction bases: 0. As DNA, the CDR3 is TGTGCCAGCAGTTTATGGACAGGGAATGAGCAGTTCTTC. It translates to CASSLWTGNEQFF.

DNA of the CDR3: TGTGCCAGCAGTCGGGATGGCTTCGCAAGTGAAAAACTGTTTTTT. Amino acids: CASSRDGFASEKLFF. The chain combines TRBV5-4 with TRBJ1-4; no definite D call. V lost 5 bases to trimming and J lost 7 bases, with 18 bases between them. Germline V gives CDR1 SGHNT, CDR2 YYREEE (reference sequence). CDR3 length: 15 residues. The entire variable domain, with the rest obtained from reference TRBV5-4 and TRBJ1-4, is as follows: ETGVTQSPTHLIKTRGQQVTLRCSSQSGHNTVSWYQQALGQGPQFIFQYYREEENGRGNFPPRFSGLQFPNYSSELNVNALELDDSALYLCASSRDGFASEKLFFGSGTQLSVL.

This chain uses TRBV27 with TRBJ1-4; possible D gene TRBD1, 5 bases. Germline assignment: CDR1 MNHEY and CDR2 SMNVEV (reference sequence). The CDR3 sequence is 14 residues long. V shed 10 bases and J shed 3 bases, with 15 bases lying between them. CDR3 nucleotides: TGTGCCACCTCAAGGGGCGCATCTAATGAAAAACTGTTTTTT. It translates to CATSRGASNEKLFF. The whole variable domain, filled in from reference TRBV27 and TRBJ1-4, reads EAQVTQNPRYLITVTGKKLTVTCSQNMNHEYMSWYRQDPGLGLRQIYYSMNVEVTDKGDVPEGYKVSRKEKRNFPLILESPSPNQTSLYFCATSRGASNEKLFFGSGTQLSVL.

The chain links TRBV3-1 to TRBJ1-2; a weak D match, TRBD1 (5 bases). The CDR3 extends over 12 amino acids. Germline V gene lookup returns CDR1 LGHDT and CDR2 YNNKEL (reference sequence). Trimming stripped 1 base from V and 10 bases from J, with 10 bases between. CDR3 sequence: CASSQARDVYTF. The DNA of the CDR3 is TGTGCCAGCAGCCAAGCCCGGGACGTCTACACCTTC.

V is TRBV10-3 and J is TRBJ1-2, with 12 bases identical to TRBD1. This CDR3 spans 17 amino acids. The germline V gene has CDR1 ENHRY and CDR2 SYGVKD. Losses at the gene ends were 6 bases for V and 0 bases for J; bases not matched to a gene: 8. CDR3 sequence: CAIRAGTGGLTNYGYTF. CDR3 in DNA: TGTGCCATCAGAGCCGGGACAGGGGGCCTCACTAACTATGGCTACACCTTC.